This TCR beta chain was sequenced for a study of cytomegalovirus exposure and HLA in healthy donors. Study conclusions and caveats: The majority of CMV-associated TCR beta chains were reported as apparently HLA-restricted in a later analysis. The study carried out a later analysis of TCR beta sequences. It associated 16,951 of them with specific HLA alleles at a false discovery rate of 0.05.

PCR involved 60 Vbeta and 13 Jbeta primers. This table comes from immunoSEQ multiplex PCR, and its TCRdb copy is limited to in-frame clones, with some not included. The top ten clones hold 2.6% of a sample with about 160,000 clones, about three quarters of them seen once. This clone came up a few times. Its target is not known. Looked up from germline, CDR1 is GTSNPN and CDR2 is SVGIG (reference sequence). CDR3 size: 14 residues. V dropped 0 bases and J dropped 7; count of bases not matched to a gene: 4. The chain couples TRBV30 to TRBJ2-1; TRBD2 agrees at 9 bases. Sequenced: PBMCs. The receptor's source is a woman in her forties in good health and CMV-seropositive. As DNA, the CDR3 is TGTGCCTGGAGTGTAACTAGCGGGCTGAATGAGCAGTTCTTC. Amino acids: CAWSVTSGLNEQFF.